This paragraph reports one TCR beta chain. The antigen is not known. The V end lost 4 bases, the J end lost 7 bases, and 17 bases lay between the germline ends. The CDR3 runs 14 residues. Germline V lookup: CDR1 SEHNR, CDR2 FQNEAQ (reference sequence). The data were taken from a study of T cell responses to AZD1222 COVID-19 vaccine. Study-level results: Targeting of unmutated variant regions was reportedly seen in nearly half of spike-specific TCRs. Only six or seven AZD1222 recipients tested seropositive at baseline. It was only after the peak T cell response that any repertoires were sampled.

Generated by immunoSEQ multiplex PCR, the TCRdb table keeps only in-frame clones and is missing some. Altogether some 180,000 clones are present, 90% to 95% being singletons, with the ten largest covering 1.7%. Recipients boosted at about 4 weeks or about 12 weeks are pooled. The receptor comes from an adult who received the AZD1222 COVID-19 vaccine. The sample was peripheral blood, taken 28 days after the second AZD1222 dose. The chain has TRBV7-9 and TRBJ2-7; a possible D gene is TRBD1 (6 bases). CDR3 sequence: CASSSGQTPMEQYF. The CDR3 nucleotides read TGTGCCAGCAGCTCTGGACAGACCCCTATGGAGCAGTACTTC.